The clone carrying this T cell receptor beta chain was counted at least ten times. Its antigen is not known. CDR1 SQVTM and CDR2 ANQGSEA come from the germline V gene. The CDR3 is 10 amino acids. V was shortened by 0 bases and J by 11 bases, with 6 bases between the two germline ends. This sample was taken from a study of T cells after yellow fever vaccination. Study findings and constraints: Among primary-vaccination clones, most reappeared after the booster, at about 95% for CD4 and 85% to 90% for CD8. High-abundance clonotypes from the bulk population could contaminate FACS-sorted repertoires.

The study made its TCR cDNA through 5'RACE template switching. That step introduced a universal primer site along with UMIs. TCRdb re-called the 5' RACE reads through MiXCR, storing one row per CDR3 protein. This sample carries a few hundred thousand distinct CDR3 sequences, roughly 4.3% of them seen once, and the ten largest clones take 24%. This chain joins TRBV29-1 and TRBJ2-3; no definite D call. The material was PBMCs, obtained 5 days after the yellow fever booster vaccination. This sequence originates from a man younger than 35 who received the YFV17D yellow fever vaccine. The CDR3: CSVEDVEQYF. Written as DNA, the CDR3 is TGCAGCGTTGAAGATGTGGAGCAGTATTTT.